Following are 16 T cell receptor beta chains from one sample sequenced in a study of post-analysis software for immune sequencing data (dated by TCRdb to 2013 to 2016). General findings and caveats noted by the study authors: Significantly higher frequencies in patients than in controls were found for roughly five TRBV segments, including TRBV5-6, TRBV5-1 and TRBV20-1.

Antigen specificity for these receptors is unknown. The library was prepared using PCR. The run used an Illumina HiSeq 2500. Unique molecular identifiers were incorporated into TCR beta cDNA libraries to reduce PCR and sequencing biases. TCRdb cleaned the public reads at Q25 with fastp, built clones with MiXCR and kept in-frame beta chains. Here each entry gathers all rows of one CDR3 protein and keeps the most common genes and DNA. In this sample the table shows 750,000 to 900,000 distinct CDR3 sequences, around 46% of which occur a single time. Just under 5% of the sample rests with the top ten. Sample: blood. The receptors were gathered from a girl between 10 and 17 years old with multiple sclerosis.

The rearrangement links TRBV5-1 to TRBJ2-1; tentatively, D is TRBD1 or TRBD2 (6 bases each). The V and J ends lost 4 bases and 1 base respectively, with 15 bases between them. CDR3 size: 16 residues. Germline values: CDR1 SGHRS, CDR2 YFSETQ. CDR3 bases: TGCGCCAGCAGCACGGGACTCGGACAGTCCTACAATGAGCAGTTCTTC. Translating gives CASSTGLGQSYNEQFF.

This chain joins TRBV7-8 and TRBJ2-5; 12 positions agree with TRBD2. The J call may be mistaken, given a closer DNA end match to TRBJ2-1. The CDR3 totals 16 residues. Germline assignment: CDR1 SGHVS and CDR2 FQNEAQ. The CDR3 sequence is CASSLELAGGQETQFF. Here the CDR3 DNA reads TGTGCCAGCAGCCTTGAACTAGCGGGGGGACAAGAGACCCAGTTCTTC.

The CDR3 bases are TGTGCCAGCAGTCCCCCGGCGTCAGATACGCAGTATTTT. Translation: CASSPPASDTQYF. The V and J genes are TRBV27 and TRBJ2-3; D is ambiguous. Germline V gene lookup returns CDR1 MNHEY and CDR2 SMNVEV (reference sequence). Between the trimmed V and J ends, which lost 5 bases and 4 bases, there was a span of 10 bases. The CDR3 has 13 amino acids.

This clonotype has more than one count but fewer than ten. The gene calls are TRBV20-1 and TRBJ1-2; tentatively, D is TRBD1 (6 bases). V gave up 6 bases and J gave up 4 bases, with 15 bases separating them. The CDR3 totals 13 residues. Germline CDR1 is DFQATT and CDR2 is SNEGSKA (reference sequence). CDR3 DNA: TGCAGTGCCCTCATCCCGGACAGCTATGGCTACACCTTC. It specifies CSALIPDSYGYTF.

V and J are TRBV7-9 and TRBJ2-1; D possibly matches TRBD1 or TRBD2 (5 bases each). Per germline, CDR1 SEHNR and CDR2 FQNEAQ (reference sequence). CDR3 length equals 14 residues. V lost 2 bases, J lost 9 bases, and 14 bases lay in between. The CDR3 DNA reads TGTGCCAGCAGCTTAAGGGACCTGTTGGGTGAGCAGTTCTTC. Amino acids: CASSLRDLLGEQFF.

V is TRBV12-3 or TRBV12-4 and J is TRBJ2-4; no firm D call. Trimming shortened V by 3 bases and J by 13 bases, and 19 bases separated the two germline ends. This CDR3 has 14 residues. Written as DNA, the CDR3 is TGTGCCAGCAGTTTTGGTGGTCCACCGGTTGAGCAGTACTTC. Protein product: CASSFGGPPVEQYF.

This clonotype was counted a few times. CDR3 in amino acids: CATVGTWGLRFF. The CDR3 DNA reads as TGTGCCACGGTCGGGACTTGGGGTTTGCGGTTCTTC. The V call is TRBV6-1, the J call TRBJ2-1, with D perhaps matching TRBD2 (6 bases). Germline V gives CDR1 MNHNS, CDR2 SASEGT. CDR3 length equals 12 residues. Trimming took 10 bases from V and 15 from J, leaving 22 bases between them.

In this sample, this clonotype turned up a few times. The rearrangement joins TRBV12-3 or TRBV12-4 to TRBJ2-7, with TRBD1 identical over 7 bases. The J segment lost 2 bases and the V segment lost 1 base, leaving 11 bases of the junction unmatched. This CDR3 is built from 17 residues. CDR3 nucleotide sequence: TGTGCCAGCAGTTTAGTATCTGGACAGGCGTTGGCCTACGAGCAGTACTTC. It is translated as CASSLVSGQALAYEQYF.

The chain joins TRBV7-9 to TRBJ2-3; maybe TRBD2 (5 bases). The CDR3 is 14 residues long. V was trimmed by 1 base and J by 7 bases, leaving 12 bases between them. Germline CDR1 SEHNR, CDR2 FQNEAQ (reference sequence). The CDR3 DNA is TGTGCCAGCAGCTTAGGCGCCCTCGGGAATACGCAGTATTTT. Translating it yields CASSLGALGNTQYF.

The chain is built from TRBV19 and TRBJ1-1; D may be TRBD1 (6 bases). The CDR3 spans 15 residues. Per the germline V gene, CDR1 is LNHDA and CDR2 is SQIVND (reference sequence). V lost 5 bases, J lost 0 bases, and 13 bases lay in between. Here the CDR3 reads CASSPRAGVNTEAFF. DNA of the CDR3: TGTGCCAGTAGTCCGAGAGCAGGGGTGAACACTGAAGCTTTCTTT.

CDR3 DNA: TGTGCCAGCAGCGTGGCAGACCCAGATACGCAGTATTTT. Translating gives CASSVADPDTQYF. The genes are TRBV9 and TRBJ2-3; D gene uncertain. With 2 bases removed from V and 4 bases from J, the gap between germline ends came to 8 bases. This CDR3 is built from 13 residues. Germline V gene sequence: CDR1 SGDLS, CDR2 YYNGEE.

This chain links TRBV28 with TRBJ1-2; D possibly corresponds to TRBD1 (5 bases). Trimming left V 3 bases short and J 0 bases short, with 11 bases between. The CDR3 sequence is 15 residues long. The germline CDR1 and CDR2 sequences are MDHEN and SYDVKM. DNA for the CDR3: TGTGCCAGCAGTTTGGGGGGACCATCTAACTATGGCTACACCTTC. As protein: CASSLGGPSNYGYTF.

The V call is TRBV6-2 or TRBV6-3, the J call TRBJ1-2, with TRBD1 matching 10 bases. This CDR3 region has 16 residues. With 11 bases clipped from V and 3 bases from J, the junction kept 15 bases outside the gene matches. CDR1 is MNHEY, CDR2 SVGEGT, per germline. The CDR3 is CASTFFPGQGHYGYTF. CDR3 bases: TGTGCCTCAACGTTTTTTCCGGGACAGGGGCACTATGGCTACACCTTC.

The chain carries TRBV29-1 and TRBJ2-7; D remains ambiguous. V was clipped by 5 bases and J by 5 bases, with 13 bases between them. The CDR3 extends over 12 amino acids. Germline V CDR1 and CDR2: SQVTM, ANQGSEA. CDR3 loop: CSVRHLNNEQYF. As DNA, the CDR3 is TGCAGCGTTCGCCACCTAAACAACGAGCAGTACTTC.

The CDR3, as DNA: TGTGCCAGCAGTCGCGGGACTAGCGGCCACACAGATACGCAGTATTTT. This encodes CASSRGTSGHTDTQYF. The chain is built from TRBV2 and TRBJ2-3; the match to TRBD2 covers 11 bases. The V and J ends lost 5 bases and 2 bases, in that order; junction bases with no gene match: 6. Germline values: CDR1 SNHLY, CDR2 FYNNEI. The CDR3 has 16 amino acids. The variable domain in full, completed from reference TRBV2 and TRBJ2-3, reads EPEVTQTPSHQVTQMGQEVILRCVPISNHLYFYWYRQILGQKVEFLVSFYNNEISEKSEIFDDQFSVERPDGSNFTLKIRSTKLEDSAMYFCASSRGTSGHTDTQYFGPGTRLTVL.

This chain uses TRBV5-1 with TRBJ1-2; maybe TRBD1 (5 bases). CDR1 is SGHRS and CDR2 is YFSETQ in the germline V gene. The CDR3 has 15 amino acids. Trimming took 4 bases from V and 7 from J, leaving 20 bases between them. Here the CDR3 reads CASSPLGAAAGGYTF. In DNA form, the CDR3 reads TGCGCCAGCAGCCCGCTTGGGGCAGCGGCTGGTGGCTACACCTTC.